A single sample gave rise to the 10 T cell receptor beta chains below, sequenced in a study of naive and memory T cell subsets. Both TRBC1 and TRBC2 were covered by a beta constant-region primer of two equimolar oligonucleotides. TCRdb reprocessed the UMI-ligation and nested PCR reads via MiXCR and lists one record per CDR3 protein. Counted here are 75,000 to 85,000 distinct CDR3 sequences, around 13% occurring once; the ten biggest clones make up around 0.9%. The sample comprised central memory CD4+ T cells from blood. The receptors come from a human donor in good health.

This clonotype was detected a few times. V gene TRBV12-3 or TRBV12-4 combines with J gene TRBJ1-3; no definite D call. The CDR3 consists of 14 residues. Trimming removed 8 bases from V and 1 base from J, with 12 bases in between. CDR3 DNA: TGTGCCAGCGCCCGGGGTACTTCTGGAAACACCATATATTTT. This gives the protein CASARGTSGNTIYF.

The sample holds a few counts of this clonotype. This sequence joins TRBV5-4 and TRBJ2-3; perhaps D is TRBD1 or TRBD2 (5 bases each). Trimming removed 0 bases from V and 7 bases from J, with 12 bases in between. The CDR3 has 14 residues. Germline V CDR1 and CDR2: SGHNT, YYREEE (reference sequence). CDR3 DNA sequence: TGTGCCAGCAGCTTGGAGTCGGGACGAAATACGCAGTATTTT. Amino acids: CASSLESGRNTQYF.

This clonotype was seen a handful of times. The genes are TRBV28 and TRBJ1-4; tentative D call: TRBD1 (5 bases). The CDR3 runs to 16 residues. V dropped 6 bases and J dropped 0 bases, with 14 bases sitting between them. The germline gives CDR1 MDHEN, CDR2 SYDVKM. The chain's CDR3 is CASSPDGGATNEKLFF. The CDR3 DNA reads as TGTGCCAGCAGCCCCGATGGGGGGGCAACTAATGAAAAACTGTTTTTT.

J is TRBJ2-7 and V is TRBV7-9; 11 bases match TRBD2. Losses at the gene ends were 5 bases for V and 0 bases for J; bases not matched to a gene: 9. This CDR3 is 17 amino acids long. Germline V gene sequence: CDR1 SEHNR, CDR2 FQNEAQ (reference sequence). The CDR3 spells CASSRLGTSGSSYEQYF. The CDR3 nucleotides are TGTGCCAGCAGCCGCCTCGGTACTAGCGGGAGCTCCTACGAGCAGTACTTC.

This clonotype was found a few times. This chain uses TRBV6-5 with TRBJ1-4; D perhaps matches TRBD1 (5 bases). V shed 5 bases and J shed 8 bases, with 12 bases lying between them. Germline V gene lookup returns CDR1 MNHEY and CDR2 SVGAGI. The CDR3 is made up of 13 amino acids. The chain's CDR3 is CASSERRGEKLFF. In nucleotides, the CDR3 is TGTGCCAGCAGTGAACGGCGGGGGGAAAAACTGTTTTTT.

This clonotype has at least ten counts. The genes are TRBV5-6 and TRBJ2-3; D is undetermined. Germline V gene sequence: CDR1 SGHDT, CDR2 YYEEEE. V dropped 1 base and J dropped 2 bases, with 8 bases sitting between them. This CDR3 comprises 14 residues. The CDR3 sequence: CASSLPGVTDTQYF. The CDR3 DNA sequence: TGTGCCAGCAGCTTGCCCGGAGTCACAGATACGCAGTATTTT.

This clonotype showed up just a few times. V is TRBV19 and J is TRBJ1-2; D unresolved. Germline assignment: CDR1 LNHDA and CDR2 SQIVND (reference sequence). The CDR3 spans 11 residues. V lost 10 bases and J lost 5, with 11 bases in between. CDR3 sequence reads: CATTDWYGYTF. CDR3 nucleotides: TGTGCCACCACGGATTGGTATGGCTACACCTTC.

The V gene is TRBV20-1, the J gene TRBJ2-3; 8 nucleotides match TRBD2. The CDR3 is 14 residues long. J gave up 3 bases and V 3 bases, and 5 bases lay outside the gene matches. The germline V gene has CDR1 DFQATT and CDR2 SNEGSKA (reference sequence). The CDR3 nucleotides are TGCAGTGCTAGGTTACTAGCGGTGACAGATACGCAGTATTTT. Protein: CSARLLAVTDTQYF.

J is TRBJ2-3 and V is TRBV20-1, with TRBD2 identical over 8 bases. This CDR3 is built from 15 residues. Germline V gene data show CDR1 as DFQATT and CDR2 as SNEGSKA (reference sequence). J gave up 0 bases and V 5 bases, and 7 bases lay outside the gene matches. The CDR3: CSAPDSGASTDTQYF. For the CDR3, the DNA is TGCAGTGCTCCCGATAGCGGGGCCAGCACAGATACGCAGTATTTT.

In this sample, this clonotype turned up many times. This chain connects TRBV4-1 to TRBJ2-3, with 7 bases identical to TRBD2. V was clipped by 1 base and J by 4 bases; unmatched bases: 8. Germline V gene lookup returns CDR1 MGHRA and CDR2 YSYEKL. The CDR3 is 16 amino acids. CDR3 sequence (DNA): TGCGCCAGCAGCCAAGCGGGGCGGGAGAAGGCAGATACGCAGTATTTT. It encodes CASSQAGREKADTQYF.